This entry features one T cell receptor (beta chain) sequence. TCR beta VDJ and CDR3 profiles were obtained from a genomic DNA template. MiXCR, applied by TCRdb to the reads, yields one record per CDR3 protein. The table records about 120,000 distinct CDR3 sequences, about 60% of them present only once. The data originate from a study of CD8+CD57+ T cells in acquired aplastic anemia. Study overall: Recorded DNA amounts for sorted CD4+ and CD8+ cells had an average of approximately 3 ug.

The V gene's germline CDR1 is SQVTM and CDR2 ANQGSEA. CDR3 length: 13 amino acids. The V and J ends lost 5 bases and 8 bases respectively, with 18 bases between them. It was patients with CD8+CD57+ cell expansion by flow cytometry who were chosen for sequencing. This chain joins TRBV29-1 and TRBJ2-5; perhaps TRBD1 as D (6 bases). The TCR originated in a human donor with aplastic anemia. Sequenced material: sorted CD4+, CD8+, or CD8+CD57+ T cells (not recorded which) from PBMCs. CDR3 nucleotide sequence: TGCAGCGTTAGAGGGGTACAGGGATCCACCCAGTACTTC. This codes for CSVRGVQGSTQYF.